This entry describes one T cell receptor (beta chain). CDR3 size: 15 residues. Germline loops: CDR1 LNHDA, CDR2 SQIVND (reference sequence). Trimming took 5 bases from V and 5 from J; bases not matched to a gene: 7. The sample belongs to a study of blood T cell repertoires in COVID-19. As for the study in general: Both acute and convalescent COVID-19 samples were obtained from the United States, Italy and Spain. PBMCs, B-cell-depleted T cells, or T cells provided the cDNA or gDNA that made up the material.

In the original processing: Amplified reference gene primers provided the basis for estimating nucleated cell counts. Method: immunoSEQ multiplex PCR; TCRdb's copy keeps in-frame clones and lacks some. That table gives V, J and clone size, and the DNA gave D and trimming. This repertoire shows a few hundred thousand clones, about 91% found once; its top ten account for approximately 4.6%. Sequenced sample: peripheral blood. The chain joins TRBV19 to TRBJ1-4; 8 nucleotides line up with TRBD1. The receptor's source is a woman aged 40 to 55 who had recovered from COVID-19. CDR3 nucleotides: TGTGCCAGTAGTTTCCGGACAGGGCTGAATGAAAAACTGTTTTTT. It encodes CASSFRTGLNEKLFF.